The following is a T cell receptor beta chain sequence with its context. No cognate antigen has been identified for it. Nothing much larger sits one base from this clone, and base qualities are not available. From its cysteine to its phenylalanine, the CDR3 spans 16 amino acids. Solely the CDR3 DNA is kept, with 48 bases framed from the first base. The V end gives up 1 base and the J end 3 bases, leaving 5 bases in the junction not matched to a gene. CDR1 and CDR2 are read off the germline V gene as MGHRA and YSYEKL. This entry comes from a study of blood T cell repertoires in COVID-19 (dated by TCRdb to the early 2020s). In the study overall: Samples covering the acute and convalescent phases of COVID-19 were provided by collaborators in the United States, Italy and Spain. Samples came from the ongoing ImmuneRACE study (first 160 participants) plus 1,254 subjects from 6 global collaborators. The sample metadata nearly always contained a de-identified subject ID, COVID-19 status, age in years and sex. Deeply sampled blood TCRbeta repertoires from subjects exposed to, actively infected with, or recovered from COVID-19 were included in the dataset. The repertoires were released in a freely available public database meant as a resource for research on the immune response to SARS-CoV-2. Where available, HLA class I and class II types were obtained from metadata supplied by the sample provider rather than from assay-based typing. The material from the prospective study consisted of cDNA or gDNA derived from T cells, B-cell-depleted T cells, or PBMCs.

The immunoSEQ Assay, a bias-controlled multiplex PCR, was used to amplify TCRbeta CDR3 regions from genomic DNA. Per the original workflow: Nucleated cell counts per sample were estimated from amplification of reference gene primers within the assay. To quantify the absolute abundance of each unique TCRbeta CDR3 rearrangement, sequence reads were collapsed and filtered. For each sample, productive Simpson clonality was calculated as the square root of Simpson's diversity index across productive rearrangements. Here the immuneACCESS table is served through TCRdb, limited to in-frame sequences with V and J called. Missing clones are a known gap in these copies; in checked studies unresolved V genes cover under half, and the rest lacks a known reason. V and J calls and clone size are copied from that table; D and trimming were computed from the DNA. The sample includes tens of thousands of clones, with about three quarters observed a single time. Roughly 10% of the sample is taken by the ten largest.

Beyond this particular receptor, the publication reports: Clinical and demographic metadata were provided uncurated, with the amount varying by source and participant.

One collaborating source in Seattle enrolled patients during active infection and followed them longitudinally through the course of disease. Whole blood was collected in K2EDTA tubes by collaborating institutions according to the institutions' own protocols. For TCRbeta analysis, collaborators shipped samples as frozen whole blood, isolated PBMCs, or DNA extracted from either of those sample types. Input material: peripheral blood. The receptor was isolated from a man aged 65-85 years with COVID-19, enrolled during active disease. The V gene is TRBV4-1 and the J gene is TRBJ1-5; 8 of the junction bases match TRBD1. Here the CDR3 is given as CASSQGDRGDNQPQHF. The nucleotides read TGCGCCAGCAGCCAAGGAGACAGGGGCGACAATCAGCCCCAGCATTTT.